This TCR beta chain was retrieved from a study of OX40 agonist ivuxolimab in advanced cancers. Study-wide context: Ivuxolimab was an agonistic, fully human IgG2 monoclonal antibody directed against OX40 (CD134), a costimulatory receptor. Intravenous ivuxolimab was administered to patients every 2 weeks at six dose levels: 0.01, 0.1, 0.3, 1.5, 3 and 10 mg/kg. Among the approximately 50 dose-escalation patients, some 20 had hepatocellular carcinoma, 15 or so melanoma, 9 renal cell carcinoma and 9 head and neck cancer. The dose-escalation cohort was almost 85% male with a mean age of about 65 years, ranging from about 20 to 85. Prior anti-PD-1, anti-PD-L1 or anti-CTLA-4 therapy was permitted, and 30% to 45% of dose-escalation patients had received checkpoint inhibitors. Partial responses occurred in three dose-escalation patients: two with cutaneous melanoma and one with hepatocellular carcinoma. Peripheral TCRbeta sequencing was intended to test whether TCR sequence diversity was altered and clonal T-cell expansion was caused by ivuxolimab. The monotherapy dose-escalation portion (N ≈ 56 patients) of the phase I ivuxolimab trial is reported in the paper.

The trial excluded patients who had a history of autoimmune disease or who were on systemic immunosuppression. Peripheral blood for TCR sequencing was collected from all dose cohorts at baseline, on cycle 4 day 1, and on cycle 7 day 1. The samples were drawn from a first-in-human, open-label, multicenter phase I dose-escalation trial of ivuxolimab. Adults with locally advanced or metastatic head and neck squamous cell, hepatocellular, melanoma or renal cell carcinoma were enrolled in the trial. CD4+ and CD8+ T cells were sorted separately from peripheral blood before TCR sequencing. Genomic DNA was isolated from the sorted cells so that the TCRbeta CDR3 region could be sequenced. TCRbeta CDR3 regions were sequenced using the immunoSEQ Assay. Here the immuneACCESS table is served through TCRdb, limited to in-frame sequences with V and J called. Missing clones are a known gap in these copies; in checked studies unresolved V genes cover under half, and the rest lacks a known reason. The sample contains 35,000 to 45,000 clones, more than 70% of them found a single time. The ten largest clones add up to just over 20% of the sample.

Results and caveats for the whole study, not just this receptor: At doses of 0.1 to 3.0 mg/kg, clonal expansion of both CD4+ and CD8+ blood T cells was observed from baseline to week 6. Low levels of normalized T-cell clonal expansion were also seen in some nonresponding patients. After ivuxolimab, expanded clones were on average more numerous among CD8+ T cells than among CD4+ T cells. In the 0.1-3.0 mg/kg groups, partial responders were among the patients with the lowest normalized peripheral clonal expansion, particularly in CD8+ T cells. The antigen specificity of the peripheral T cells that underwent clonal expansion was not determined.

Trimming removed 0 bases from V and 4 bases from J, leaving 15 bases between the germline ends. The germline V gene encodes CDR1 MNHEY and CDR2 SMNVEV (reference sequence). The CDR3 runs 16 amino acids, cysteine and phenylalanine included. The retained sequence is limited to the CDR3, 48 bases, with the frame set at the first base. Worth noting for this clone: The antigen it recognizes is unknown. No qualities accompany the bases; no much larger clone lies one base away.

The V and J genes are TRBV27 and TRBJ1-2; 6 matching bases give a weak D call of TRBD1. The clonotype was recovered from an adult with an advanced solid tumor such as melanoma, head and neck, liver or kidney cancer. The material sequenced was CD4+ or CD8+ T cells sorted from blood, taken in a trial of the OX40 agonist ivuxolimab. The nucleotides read TGTGCCAGCAGTTTATCCCCGTCCGGGGGCGGCTATGGCTACACCTTC. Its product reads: CASSLSPSGGGYGYTF.